The sequence of this T cell receptor (beta chain) was determined in a study of blood T cell repertoires in COVID-19 (dated by TCRdb to the early 2020s). About the full investigation: The collaborator samples originated in the United States, Italy and Spain and spanned the acute and convalescent phases of COVID-19. The material from the prospective study consisted of cDNA or gDNA derived from T cells, B-cell-depleted T cells, or PBMCs. Subjects who had been exposed to COVID-19, were actively infected with it, or had recovered from it provided the deeply sampled blood TCRbeta repertoires that made up the dataset. The repertoires were released in a freely available public database meant as a resource for research on the immune response to SARS-CoV-2. The samples were drawn from two sources: the first 160 participants of the ongoing ImmuneRACE study, and 950 to 1,500 subjects contributed by 6 global collaborators. A de-identified subject ID, COVID-19 status, age in years and sex were almost always included in the sample metadata. Where available, HLA class I and class II types were taken from metadata supplied by the sample provider and were not determined by assay-based typing. Beyond this particular receptor, the publication reports: The quantity of clinical and demographic metadata differed by source and by participant and was supplied without curation.

Remarks on this clone: Which antigen it targets is not known. Base-call qualities are not available, and no considerably larger clone is one nucleotide away.

Each collaborating institution followed its own protocols to collect whole blood in K2EDTA tubes. For TCRbeta analysis, collaborator samples were shipped as frozen whole blood, as isolated PBMCs, or as DNA extracted from either sample type. TCRbeta CDR3 regions were amplified from genomic DNA using the immunoSEQ Assay, a bias-controlled multiplex PCR. Processing in the source paper ran as follows. Nucleated cell counts per sample were estimated from amplification of reference gene primers within the assay. Sequence reads were collapsed and filtered to measure the absolute abundance of every unique TCRbeta CDR3 rearrangement. For each sample, productive Simpson clonality was calculated as the square root of Simpson's diversity index across productive rearrangements. Drawn from immuneACCESS, this table holds only the in-frame rearrangements with V and J called that TCRdb kept. Clones are partly lost; checked studies trace under half to an unresolved V gene and leave the rest unexplained. V, J and clone size reflect that table, while D and trimming were determined from the DNA. For this sample there are 90,000 to 150,000 clones; approximately 80% appear just once. The ten largest clones represent 4% of the sample.

The clonotype was recovered from a woman older than 75 with acute or convalescent COVID-19. Sequencing was carried out using peripheral blood.

The CDR3 protein is CASSLDPGATNEKLFF. The base sequence is TGTGCCAGCAGCTTAGACCCGGGTGCAACTAATGAAAAACTGTTTTTT. The chain employs TRBV7-2 and TRBJ1-4; the D gene remains uncertain. Trimming takes 1 base from V and 0 bases from J, and the germline ends sit 9 bases apart. The germline V gene provides CDR1 SGHTA and CDR2 FQGNSA. Taken from cysteine to phenylalanine, the CDR3 has 16 residues. CDR3 DNA is the only sequence kept; it has 48 bases, read in frame from the first base.